Only a few counts were recorded for the clone carrying this T cell receptor beta chain. Its antigen is not identified. The sample belongs to a study of T cells after yellow fever vaccination. Study-level results: Post-booster repertoires again held most primary-vaccination clones (around 95% CD4, roughly 88% CD8).

CDR1 is SGHVS and CDR2 is FNYEAQ in the germline V gene. Between the trimmed V and J ends, which lost 4 bases and 6 bases, there was a span of 16 bases. The CDR3 runs 15 residues. They built TCR cDNA with 5'RACE template switching, a step that put in a universal primer site and UMIs. TCRdb analysed the 5' RACE reads with MiXCR anew, one entry per CDR3 protein. Of approximately 130,000 distinct CDR3 sequences detected, approximately 14% appear once; the ten largest clones hold about 42%. Sequencing used CD8+ T cells sorted from PBMCs, obtained 5 days after the yellow fever booster vaccination. The chain carries TRBV7-6 and TRBJ2-1, with D possibly TRBD1 on 5 matching bases. This TCR was recovered from a man between 18 and 35 years old who received the YFV17D yellow fever vaccine. CDR3 sequence reads: CASSSLGVTGNEQFF. The DNA for the CDR3 is TGTGCCAGCAGCTCGCTAGGGGTTACGGGCAATGAGCAGTTCTTC.